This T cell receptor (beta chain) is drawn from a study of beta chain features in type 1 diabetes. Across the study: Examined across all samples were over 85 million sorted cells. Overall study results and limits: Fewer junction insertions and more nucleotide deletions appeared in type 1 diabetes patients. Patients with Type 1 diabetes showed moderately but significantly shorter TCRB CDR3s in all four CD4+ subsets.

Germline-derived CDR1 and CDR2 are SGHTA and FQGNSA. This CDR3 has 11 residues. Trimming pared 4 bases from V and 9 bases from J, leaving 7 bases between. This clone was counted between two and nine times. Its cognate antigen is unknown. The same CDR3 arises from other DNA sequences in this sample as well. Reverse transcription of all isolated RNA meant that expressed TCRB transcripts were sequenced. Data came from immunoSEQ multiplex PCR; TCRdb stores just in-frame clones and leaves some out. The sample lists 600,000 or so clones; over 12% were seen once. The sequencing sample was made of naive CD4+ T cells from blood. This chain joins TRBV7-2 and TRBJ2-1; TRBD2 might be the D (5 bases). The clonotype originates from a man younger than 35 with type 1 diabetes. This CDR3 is CASSSRGEQFF. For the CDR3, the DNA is TGTGCCAGCAGCTCCCGGGGTGAGCAGTTCTTC.